This entry describes one TCR beta chain. Antigen specificity is unknown. The source of the sample is a study of shared clonotypes between healthy human individuals. Whole-study context: Each donor's CD8 memory used one plate, CD8 naive two, each CD4 subset three. Notes on the study in general: Inspection by rarefaction showed sorted-subset sequencing to be incomplete despite large depth. Generation of non-shared clonotypes was less probable than generation of clonotypes shared by all four donors.

Data came from immunoSEQ multiplex PCR; TCRdb stores just in-frame clones and leaves some out. The repertoire holds roughly 2.1 million clones, 90% to 95% seen once, with under 2% in the top ten. CDR3 length equals 13 residues. Trimming removed 2 bases at V and 5 bases at J, with 7 bases between. CDR1 and CDR2 (germline): MNHEY, SMNVEV (reference sequence). Terminally differentiated effector memory CD45RA+ cells were left out of the naive CD8 fraction, which was CD45RO-negative and positively selected for CCR7. Recent vaccinations or acute infections were absent in the healthy HIV-negative adult donors.

The clonotype was recovered from a man aged 18 to 30 in good health. Some clones in this sample may be carry-over from other donors' samples. The sample was naive CD8+ T cells from PBMCs. The V call is TRBV27, the J call TRBJ1-5; D is uncertain. In DNA, the CDR3 is TGTGCCAGCAGTTTACTCCCTCATCAGCCCCAGCATTTT. Translated: CASSLLPHQPQHF.